The 28 T cell receptor beta chains given below trace back to one sample, sequenced in a study of blood T cell repertoires in COVID-19. Some clones are missing from TCRdb's copy, which holds only in-frame ones; the method was immunoSEQ multiplex PCR. The data contain 250,000 to 350,000 clones, approximately 89% of them singletons. The specimen was peripheral blood. The receptors here all came from an older woman with acute or convalescent COVID-19.

The chain combines TRBV9 with TRBJ2-2, with D unresolved. From germline, CDR1 is SGDLS and CDR2 YYNGEE. V lost 0 bases, J lost 1 base, and 4 bases lay in between. CDR3 size: 14 residues. The CDR3 DNA reads TGTGCCAGCAGCGTAGAACTGAACACCGGGGAGCTGTTTTTT. This translates into CASSVELNTGELFF. Full variable domain (missing parts from reference TRBV9 and TRBJ2-2): DSGVTQTPKHLITATGQRVTLRCSPRSGDLSVYWYQQSLDQGLQFLIQYYNGEERAKGNILERFSAQQFPDLHSELNLSSLELGDSALYFCASSVELNTGELFFGEGSRLTVL.

The count of this clone is one. The V call is TRBV6-4, the J call TRBJ1-1; a possible D gene is TRBD1 (5 bases). The CDR3 loop spans 16 amino acids. Between the trimmed V and J ends, which lost 3 bases and 1 base, there was a span of 15 bases. Germline V lookup: CDR1 MRHNA, CDR2 SNTAGT. CDR3 protein: CASSEVSRARNTEAFF. CDR3 in DNA: TGTGCCAGCAGTGAAGTCTCCAGGGCTCGGAACACTGAAGCTTTCTTT.

A single count supports this clone. V and J are TRBV5-1 and TRBJ1-1, with D tentatively TRBD1 (6 bases). V lost 5 bases and J 4 bases, leaving 21 bases between the germline ends. The CDR3 contains 16 residues. Germline V lookup: CDR1 SGHRS, CDR2 YFSETQ. The CDR3: CASRLPQGTEITEAFF. CDR3 nucleotide sequence: TGCGCCAGCAGACTCCCACAGGGAACAGAGATCACTGAAGCTTTCTTT.

The rearrangement links TRBV18 to TRBJ1-6; 8 bases match TRBD1. The CDR3 sequence is 15 residues long. Germline V CDR1 and CDR2: KGHSH, LQKENI. Losses at the gene ends were 2 bases for V and 7 bases for J; bases not matched to a gene: 4. The CDR3 nucleotides are TGTGCCAGCTCACCAGGACAGGGCCGCAATTCACCCCTCCACTTT. Translation: CASSPGQGRNSPLHF.

The J gene is TRBJ2-5, the V gene TRBV10-3, with D possibly matching TRBD1 (5 bases). Germline values: CDR1 ENHRY, CDR2 SYGVKD. V was cut by 0 bases and J by 5 bases, with 10 bases left in between. The CDR3 has 14 residues. CDR3 sequence reads: CAISESGVEETQYF. CDR3 DNA sequence: TGTGCCATCAGTGAGTCAGGGGTCGAGGAGACCCAGTACTTC.

This sequence joins TRBV19 and TRBJ2-1; D possibly corresponds to TRBD1 (6 bases). Looked up from germline, CDR1 is LNHDA and CDR2 is SQIVND (reference sequence). There are 15 residues in the CDR3. V lost 1 base and J 7 bases, leaving 14 bases between the germline ends. This chain's CDR3 is CASSIGYRETNEQFF. The CDR3 nucleotides read TGTGCCAGTAGTATAGGATACAGGGAAACAAATGAGCAGTTCTTC.

The chain joins TRBV12-3 or TRBV12-4 to TRBJ1-3, with 7 bases aligning to TRBD1. The length of the CDR3 is 13 residues. V lost 4 bases, J lost 4 bases, and 1 base stayed unmatched. The CDR3 nucleotides are TGTGCCAGCAGTTACAGGGGCGGAAACACCATATATTTT. This translates into CASSYRGGNTIYF.

V is TRBV9 and J is TRBJ2-2; 9 bases line up with TRBD2. Losses at the gene ends were 4 bases for V and 2 bases for J; bases not matched to a gene: 9. CDR3 length equals 17 residues. CDR1 and CDR2 (germline): SGDLS, YYNGEE. CDR3 region: CASSPNLAGLNTGELFF. The CDR3 nucleotides are TGTGCCAGCAGCCCCAACCTAGCGGGACTTAACACCGGGGAGCTGTTTTTT. Combining the CDR3 with reference TRBV9 and TRBJ2-2 gives the whole variable domain DSGVTQTPKHLITATGQRVTLRCSPRSGDLSVYWYQQSLDQGLQFLIQYYNGEERAKGNILERFSAQQFPDLHSELNLSSLELGDSALYFCASSPNLAGLNTGELFFGEGSRLTVL.

This clone was counted a few times. V usage is TRBV12-3 or TRBV12-4 and J usage is TRBJ1-1, with D tentatively TRBD1 (5 bases). V was cut by 5 bases and J by 8 bases, with 12 bases left in between. The CDR3 has 12 amino acids. CDR3 protein: CASSRTLNEAFF. DNA for the CDR3: TGTGCCAGCAGTAGGACACTGAACGAAGCTTTCTTT.

This chain links TRBV6-1 with TRBJ1-2; possibly TRBD1 for D (6 bases). The germline V gene encodes CDR1 MNHNS and CDR2 SASEGT. The CDR3 spans 16 residues. V was pared by 8 bases and J by 3 bases, with 22 bases between. CDR3 nucleotide sequence: TGTGCCAGCGGTGGCAAAACAGGGCGGGGGCACTATGGCTACACCTTC. This encodes CASGGKTGRGHYGYTF.

The chain carries TRBV4-1 and TRBJ2-2, with D possibly matching TRBD2 (5 bases). This CDR3 spans 14 amino acids. Trimming pared 1 base from V and 4 bases from J, leaving 7 bases between. Germline lookup yields CDR1 MGHRA and CDR2 YSYEKL. CDR3 loop: CASSQGGSTGELFF. CDR3 sequence (DNA): TGCGCCAGCAGCCAAGGAGGGAGCACCGGGGAGCTGTTTTTT.

The chain has TRBV6-5 and TRBJ2-7; TRBD2 agrees at 11 bases. V trimming: 5 bases; J trimming: 3 bases; junction bases outside the gene matches: 6. Germline V lookup: CDR1 MNHEY, CDR2 SVGAGI. The CDR3 runs to 15 residues. The CDR3 DNA follows: TGTGCCAGCAGTAGGGGACTAGCGGCATACTACGAGCAGTACTTC. Translated: CASSRGLAAYYEQYF.

This clone was seen once. CDR3 loop: CASSYLGQGHSATEQYF. In DNA form, the CDR3 reads TGTGCCAGCAGTTATTTGGGACAGGGGCATTCGGCGACCGAGCAGTACTTC. The gene calls are TRBV28 and TRBJ2-7, with 10 bases lining up with TRBD1. Germline CDR1 is MDHEN and CDR2 is SYDVKM. Trimming at V came to 4 bases and at J to 6 bases, leaving 15 bases not matched to a gene. The CDR3 loop spans 17 amino acids.

The chain recombines TRBV5-6 with TRBJ2-7; 9 bases line up with TRBD1. The CDR3 consists of 14 residues. CDR1 is SGHDT and CDR2 is YYEEEE in the germline V gene. With 2 bases clipped from V and 12 bases from J, the junction kept 12 bases outside the gene matches. The CDR3 sequence is CASSFRDRVGPAYF. In DNA form, the CDR3 reads TGTGCCAGCAGCTTTAGGGACAGGGTAGGACCAGCGTACTTC.

V and J are TRBV7-3 and TRBJ2-3, with D uncertain. Between the trimmed V and J ends, which lost 0 bases and 4 bases, there was a span of 8 bases. This CDR3 is built from 14 residues. In germline, CDR1 is SGHTA, CDR2 FQGTGA. The CDR3 reads CASSLTSGSDTQYF. CDR3 nucleotides: TGTGCCAGCAGCTTAACATCCGGTTCAGATACGCAGTATTTT.

This sequence joins TRBV6-5 and TRBJ1-3, with TRBD1 identical over 8 bases. This CDR3 spans 12 amino acids. The J segment lost 5 bases and the V segment lost 8 bases, leaving 2 bases of the junction unmatched. Germline assignment: CDR1 MNHEY and CDR2 SVGAGI. The CDR3 nucleotides are TGTGCCAGCGGACAGGGAAGAAACACCATATATTTT. This translates into CASGQGRNTIYF.

Regarding this clone: This sample also contains other DNA sequences that code for the same CDR3. The genes are TRBV3-1 (or the pseudogene TRBV3-2) and TRBJ1-6, with a possible D match to TRBD1 (6 bases). V dropped 4 bases and J dropped 9 bases, with 13 bases sitting between them. Germline CDR1 and CDR2: LGHDT and YNNKEL (reference sequence). The CDR3 runs to 14 residues. CDR3 nucleotide sequence: TGTGCCAGCAGCCGTGGGCAGGGGAGTTCACCCCTCCACTTT. Translation gives CASSRGQGSSPLHF.

The chain couples TRBV18 to TRBJ2-2, with D uncertain. Germline loops: CDR1 KGHSH, CDR2 LQKENI. Trimming removed 3 bases at V and 2 bases at J, with 7 bases between. The CDR3 sequence is 14 residues long. CDR3: CASSPGPNTGELFF. The CDR3 DNA reads TGTGCCAGCTCACCCGGTCCAAACACCGGGGAGCTGTTTTTT.

This clone was detected a few times. J is TRBJ2-1 and V is TRBV19; D may be TRBD2 (5 bases). Trimming cost V 3 bases and J 2 bases, with 8 bases left between them. The germline gives CDR1 LNHDA, CDR2 SQIVND (reference sequence). The CDR3 has 14 amino acids. DNA of the CDR3: TGTGCCAGTAGTATGAGGGAGACCTACAATGAGCAGTTCTTC. Its translation: CASSMRETYNEQFF.

This clone appeared once. The chain uses TRBV2 and TRBJ2-7, with TRBD2 as a possible D gene (6 bases). Germline V gene lookup returns CDR1 SNHLY and CDR2 FYNNEI. Trimming pared 7 bases from V and 1 base from J, leaving 14 bases between. The CDR3 has 14 residues. CDR3 bases: TGTGCCAGCACAAGGGGTGGGGGGTCCTACGAGCAGTACTTC. This encodes CASTRGGGSYEQYF.

The J gene is TRBJ2-6, the V gene TRBV6-4; D perhaps matches TRBD1 (5 bases). From germline, CDR1 is MRHNA and CDR2 SNTAGT. This CDR3 is 18 amino acids long. V lost 3 bases to trimming and J lost 0 bases, with 15 bases between them. Here the CDR3 DNA reads TGTGCCAGCAGTGAGACAGCCCTTACGAGCTCTGGGGCCAACGTCCTGACTTTC. Encoded protein: CASSETALTSSGANVLTF.

This clone has just one count. The chain uses TRBV2 and TRBJ1-2; 9 bases match TRBD1. This CDR3 region has 13 residues. The ends lost 6 bases at V and 3 bases at J; junction bases unmatched: 2. The germline V gene has CDR1 SNHLY and CDR2 FYNNEI. CDR3 in DNA: TGTGCCAGCAGAGGGGACAGGGACTATGGCTACACCTTC. Translating it yields CASRGDRDYGYTF. The full variable domain, rest sourced from reference TRBV2 and TRBJ1-2, is EPEVTQTPSHQVTQMGQEVILRCVPISNHLYFYWYRQILGQKVEFLVSFYNNEISEKSEIFDDQFSVERPDGSNFTLKIRSTKLEDSAMYFCASRGDRDYGYTFGSGTRLTVV.

The chain joins TRBV6-1 to TRBJ1-4; tentative D call: TRBD1 (6 bases). The germline V and J ends were trimmed by 3 bases and 7 bases, with 15 bases remaining between them. The germline gives CDR1 MNHNS, CDR2 SASEGT. CDR3 length equals 15 residues. Written as DNA, the CDR3 is TGTGCCAGCAGTGAGGGGGCCGGGTGGGGTGAAAAACTGTTTTTT. The encoded protein is CASSEGAGWGEKLFF.

The rearrangement links TRBV28 to TRBJ2-2; D is uncertain. Between the trimmed V and J ends, which lost 7 bases and 6 bases, there was a span of 12 bases. The CDR3 has 13 amino acids. In germline, CDR1 is MDHEN, CDR2 SYDVKM. The CDR3 here is CASTPEWAGELFF. The DNA for the CDR3 is TGTGCCAGCACCCCGGAGTGGGCCGGGGAGCTGTTTTTT.

This clone was observed once. The chain combines TRBV18 with TRBJ1-6; possible D gene TRBD1, 6 bases. This CDR3 has 15 amino acids. Trimming left V 3 bases short and J 3 bases short, with 9 bases between. In germline, CDR1 is KGHSH, CDR2 LQKENI. CDR3 nucleotide sequence: TGTGCCAGCTCACCCAAGACAGGCTATAATTCACCCCTCCACTTT. Protein product: CASSPKTGYNSPLHF.

The chain uses TRBV4-1 and TRBJ1-4; tentatively, D is TRBD1 (6 bases). The V gene's germline CDR1 is MGHRA and CDR2 YSYEKL. Trimming shortened V by 3 bases and J by 5 bases, and 10 bases separated the two germline ends. CDR3 length equals 14 residues. The CDR3 DNA reads as TGCGCCAGCAGCCAGCCGGGACAAAATGAAAAACTGTTTTTT. This encodes CASSQPGQNEKLFF.

V is TRBV7-3 and J is TRBJ2-1; possibly TRBD2 for D (5 bases). The V end lost 1 base, the J end lost 10 bases, and 14 bases lay between the germline ends. The V gene's germline CDR1 is SGHTA and CDR2 FQGTGA. The CDR3 covers 14 residues. CDR3 sequence: CASSLNGASGEQFF. The CDR3 DNA follows: TGTGCCAGCAGCTTAAATGGCGCCTCGGGGGAGCAGTTCTTC.

The chain joins TRBV7-9 to TRBJ2-7, with 11 bases identical to TRBD2. J was trimmed by 2 bases and V by 5 bases; bases with no gene match: 5. CDR1 is SEHNR and CDR2 is FQNEAQ in the germline V gene (reference sequence). The CDR3 consists of 15 residues. For the CDR3, the DNA is TGTGCCAGCAGCCCTCTAGCGGGAGGTCCCTACGAGCAGTACTTC. This sequence encodes CASSPLAGGPYEQYF.